This T cell receptor (beta chain) stems from a study of vaccination effects on CD4 cells after COVID-19. At the level of the study: Vaccine administered to participants consisted of two doses of either BNT162b2 or mRNA-1273. General study findings and limits: Late post-vaccination samples showed marked contraction of infection- and vaccine-induced clones.

Before any sequencing was done, the ViraFEST assay used viral peptide pools to expand antigen-specific CD4+ T cells. The culture ran for nine to ten days, and then CD4+ T cells were isolated. Nucleocapsid antibodies stayed negative before and after vaccination, showing no earlier SARS-CoV-2 infection. Some clones are missing from TCRdb's copy, which holds only in-frame ones; the method was immunoSEQ multiplex PCR. This sample yields about 43,000 clones, of which around 81% are seen a single time; 10% to 11% belongs to the top ten. Regarding this clone: Antigen unknown.

Trimming shortened V by 5 bases and J by 5 bases, and 9 bases separated the two germline ends. CDR3 length: 12 residues. The germline V gene has CDR1 MDHEN and CDR2 SYDVKM. The clonotype was recovered from a human donor who received a COVID-19 vaccine. This chain links TRBV28 with TRBJ1-2; D remains unclear. The sequencing used CD4+ T cells from PBMCs cultured with SARS-CoV-2 spike peptides, collected before COVID-19 vaccination. Written as DNA, the CDR3 is TGTGCCAGCAGTCTCACCAAGTATGGCTACACCTTC. Its protein is CASSLTKYGYTF.